This T cell receptor (beta chain) was captured by sequencing in a study of shared clonotypes between healthy human individuals. Generated by immunoSEQ multiplex PCR, the TCRdb table keeps only in-frame clones and is missing some. Of 330,000 or so clones detected, more than 60% appear once; the ten largest clones hold 10%. Study-level points and caveats: Across subsets, estimated richness was generally greater for naive than for memory populations.

Trimming took 3 bases from V and 8 from J, leaving 11 bases between them. The CDR3 extends over 13 amino acids. Germline CDR1 SGHTA, CDR2 FQGNSA. Turning to this clone: Its antigen is unknown.

The receptor was derived from a man younger than 45 in good health. Sequenced: memory CD4+ T cells sorted from blood. Regarding subset: CD45RA-negative fraction. V usage is TRBV7-2 and J usage is TRBJ2-4; the D gene is possibly TRBD1 (8 bases). CDR3 region: CASSFTGGDIQYF. DNA of the CDR3: TGTGCCAGCAGCTTCACAGGGGGGGACATTCAGTACTTC.